Following are 32 T cell receptor beta chains from one sample sequenced in a study of CD8+ T cells in alopecia areata. Treatment noted: oral pan-JAK inhibitor, 5-10 mg twice daily. Reverse transcribed after extraction, RNA yielded cDNA as the sequencing template. The method was immunoSEQ multiplex PCR; TCRdb's version includes in-frame clones alone and lacks a portion of them. This sample carries around 270,000 clones, nearly 60% of them seen once, and the ten largest clones take under 2%. The specimen comprised CD4+ T cells sorted from blood, sampled at week 24, from a patient treated with tofacitinib. These receptors were collected from a human donor with alopecia areata.

This clone has just a few counts. This chain links TRBV7-9 with TRBJ2-7; D assignment may be TRBD1 or TRBD2 (5 bases each). V was cut by 5 bases and J by 4 bases, with 12 bases left in between. CDR3 size: 13 residues. CDR1 is SEHNR, CDR2 FQNEAQ, per germline (reference sequence). The CDR3 sequence is CASSTRDVYEQYF. In DNA, the CDR3 is TGTGCCAGCAGCACACGGGACGTTTACGAGCAGTACTTC.

V usage is TRBV5-1 and J usage is TRBJ2-2; D gene ambiguous. The CDR3 length is 15 residues. The V gene lost 3 bases and the J gene lost 0 bases, with 9 bases spanning the gap. CDR1 and CDR2 from the germline V gene are SGHRS and YFSETQ. CDR3 protein: CASSWGNANTGELFF. CDR3 bases: TGCGCCAGCAGCTGGGGTAATGCGAACACCGGGGAGCTGTTTTTT.

Note on this clone: Within the sample, other DNA sequences also encode this same CDR3. The rearrangement links TRBV30 to TRBJ1-5; D not resolved. The germline CDR1 and CDR2 sequences are GTSNPN and SVGIG (reference sequence). The CDR3 length is 13 residues. V lost 0 bases and J lost 2, with 5 bases in between. CDR3 amino acids: CAWSVRGNQPQHF. CDR3 DNA: TGTGCCTGGAGTGTACGGGGCAATCAGCCCCAGCATTTT.

This clone occurred a few times. The chain has TRBV5-1 and TRBJ2-3, with D unclear. Germline V gene sequence: CDR1 SGHRS, CDR2 YFSETQ. V gave up 4 bases and J gave up 0 bases, with 6 bases separating them. The CDR3 is 13 amino acids. In nucleotides, the CDR3 is TGCGCCAGCAGCAGGGTCAGCACAGATACGCAGTATTTT. It translates to CASSRVSTDTQYF.

This chain connects TRBV18 to TRBJ1-6; D is ambiguous. The V gene lost 3 bases and the J gene lost 8 bases, with 14 bases spanning the gap. Germline V CDR1 and CDR2: KGHSH, LQKENI. The length of the CDR3 is 15 residues. CDR3 DNA sequence: TGTGCCAGCTCACCGCGTTCACCGCTCCATTCACCCCTCCACTTT. Its protein is CASSPRSPLHSPLHF.

The chain is built from TRBV27 and TRBJ2-5; D call uncertain. There are 9 residues in the CDR3. Germline assignment: CDR1 MNHEY and CDR2 SMNVEV (reference sequence). V lost 7 bases, J lost 7 bases, and 4 bases lay in between. The CDR3 region has the DNA TGTGCCAGCATGGGGACCCAGTACTTC. Its translation is CASMGTQYF.

This clone was counted between two and nine times. This rearrangement joins TRBV6-5 to TRBJ2-1; the D gene could be TRBD1 or TRBD2 (5 bases each). The CDR3 is made up of 15 amino acids. Trimming took 0 bases from V and 6 from J, leaving 12 bases between them. The germline V gene encodes CDR1 MNHEY and CDR2 SVGAGI. CDR3 region: CASSYSRDGPNEQFF. The CDR3 coding sequence is TGTGCCAGCAGTTACTCGAGGGACGGACCCAATGAGCAGTTCTTC.

The genes are TRBV5-1 and TRBJ1-2, with 10 positions matching TRBD1. Trimming took 4 bases from V and 9 from J; bases not matched to a gene: 12. The V gene's germline CDR1 is SGHRS and CDR2 YFSETQ. The CDR3 runs 15 residues. The CDR3 is CASSGATGGAESYTF. The CDR3, as DNA: TGCGCCAGCAGCGGAGCGACAGGGGGCGCGGAGAGCTACACCTTC.

This clone was seen only a few times. The CDR3 coding sequence is TGTGCCAGCAGCCGCGGGAGGGGCTGGGAGACCCAGTACTTC. This encodes CASSRGRGWETQYF. The chain joins TRBV7-2 to TRBJ2-5; TRBD2 aligns across 9 bases. This CDR3 contains 14 residues. V shed 5 bases and J 5 bases; nucleotides not matched to a gene: 6. Germline values: CDR1 SGHTA, CDR2 FQGNSA. Complete variable domain (other parts from reference TRBV7-2 and TRBJ2-5): GAGVSQSPSNKVTEKGKDVELRCDPISGHTALYWYRQSLGQGLEFLIYFQGNSAPDKSGLPSDRFSAERTGGSVSTLTIQRTQQEDSAVYLCASSRGRGWETQYFGPGTRLLVL.

The J gene is TRBJ2-7, the V gene TRBV9; TRBD1 is a possible D gene (6 bases). CDR3 length: 14 residues. Trimming shortened V by 4 bases and J by 2 bases, and 13 bases separated the two germline ends. The germline V gene encodes CDR1 SGDLS and CDR2 YYNGEE. The CDR3 DNA reads TGTGCCAGCAGCCCCAGGGACACTCCCTACGAGCAGTACTTC. Its protein is CASSPRDTPYEQYF.

This rearrangement joins TRBV30 to TRBJ1-2; D not resolved. V lost 2 bases and J lost 7, with 11 bases in between. Germline V lookup: CDR1 GTSNPN, CDR2 SVGIG (reference sequence). The CDR3 consists of 12 residues. CDR3 sequence (DNA): TGTGCCTGGAGTCCTGCAGGAGTTGGCTACACCTTC. The encoded protein is CAWSPAGVGYTF.

The V gene is TRBV25-1, the J gene TRBJ2-7; D perhaps matches TRBD1 (6 bases). V was trimmed by 6 bases and J by 6 bases, leaving 12 bases between them. CDR1 MGHDK and CDR2 SYGVNS come from the germline V gene. CDR3 length: 12 residues. This CDR3 is CASRDSLGEQYF. The DNA for the CDR3 is TGTGCCAGCAGGGACAGTCTCGGCGAGCAGTACTTC.

A remark on this clone: A junction end diverges from the germline sequence, so it may reflect a read error. The chain links TRBV7-9 to TRBJ1-1, with TRBD1 matching 11 bases. This CDR3 contains 12 residues. Germline loops: CDR1 SEHNR, CDR2 FQNEAQ (reference sequence). CDR3 coding DNA: TGTGCCAGCAGCTCCGGGACAGGGGGGGAGGCCTTT. Protein sequence: CASSSGTGGEAF.

The rearrangement joins TRBV11-2 to TRBJ2-1; tentatively, D is TRBD2 (6 bases). Trimming removed 6 bases from V and 6 bases from J, with 12 bases in between. The CDR3 loop spans 13 amino acids. The germline V gene has CDR1 SGHAT and CDR2 FQNNGV. The chain's CDR3 is CASRGGTTNEQFF. The CDR3, as DNA: TGTGCCAGCAGGGGCGGGACCACCAATGAGCAGTTCTTC.

This chain links TRBV9 with TRBJ1-5, with a possible D match to TRBD1 (5 bases). CDR1 and CDR2 from the germline V gene are SGDLS and YYNGEE. The CDR3 is made up of 15 amino acids. V was clipped by 4 bases and J by 2 bases, with 13 bases between them. CDR3 nucleotide sequence: TGTGCCAGCAGCCCCGGGACCGACGGCAATCAGCCCCAGCATTTT. Amino acid sequence: CASSPGTDGNQPQHF.

The gene calls are TRBV30 and TRBJ2-6, with a tentative D call TRBD1 (5 bases). V was pared by 5 bases and J by 0 bases, with 8 bases between. Per the germline V gene, CDR1 is GTSNPN and CDR2 is SVGIG (reference sequence). The CDR3 is made up of 14 amino acids. The CDR3 DNA follows: TGTGCCTGGGACAGAAGCTCTGGGGCCAACGTCCTGACTTTC. Translated, it gives CAWDRSSGANVLTF.

This chain uses TRBV7-9 with TRBJ1-2, with D maybe TRBD1 (5 bases). This CDR3 has 14 residues. The V and J ends lost 0 bases and 3 bases respectively, with 8 bases between them. From germline, CDR1 is SEHNR and CDR2 FQNEAQ (reference sequence). The CDR3 bases are TGTGCCAGCAGCTTAGCCGGGGCGTACTATGGCTACACCTTC. This sequence encodes CASSLAGAYYGYTF.

The rearrangement links TRBV29-1 to TRBJ2-3; D gene uncertain. The V gene lost 6 bases and the J gene lost 4 bases, with 14 bases spanning the gap. The CDR3 loop spans 13 amino acids. CDR1 is SQVTM, CDR2 ANQGSEA, per germline. CDR3 residues: CSVVGLRPDTQYF. CDR3 bases: TGCAGCGTAGTGGGATTGCGCCCAGATACGCAGTATTTT.

In its sample, this clone was seen once. The rearrangement links TRBV18 to TRBJ1-2; 9 bases align to TRBD1. The CDR3 runs to 13 residues. V gave up 4 bases and J gave up 6 bases; unmatched junction bases: 3. Germline loops: CDR1 KGHSH, CDR2 LQKENI. This chain's CDR3 is CASSHGTGNGYTF. In nucleotides, the CDR3 is TGTGCCAGCTCACACGGGACAGGGAATGGCTACACCTTC. The full variable domain, with the rest looked up from reference TRBV18 and TRBJ1-2, is NAGVMQNPRHLVRRRGQEARLRCSPMKGHSHVYWYRQLPEEGLKFMVYLQKENIIDESGMPKERFSAEFPKEGPSILRIQQVVRGDSAAYFCASSHGTGNGYTFGSGTRLTVV.

The J gene is TRBJ1-2, the V gene TRBV29-1, with 7 bases matching TRBD1. Germline-derived CDR1 and CDR2 are SQVTM and ANQGSEA. The CDR3 loop spans 12 amino acids. Trimming at V came to 7 bases and at J to 8 bases, leaving 10 bases not matched to a gene. The chain's CDR3 is CSAEGTGDGYTF. The CDR3 nucleotides read TGCAGCGCAGAGGGTACAGGGGACGGCTACACCTTC.

The chain joins TRBV19 to TRBJ2-2, with D possibly matching TRBD2 (6 bases). CDR3 length: 14 residues. V lost 2 bases, J lost 5 bases, and 9 bases lay in between. The germline gives CDR1 LNHDA, CDR2 SQIVND (reference sequence). The CDR3 here is CASSIPAGTGELFF. The CDR3 DNA reads as TGTGCCAGTAGTATACCCGCGGGGACCGGGGAGCTGTTTTTT.

The chain joins TRBV7-9 to TRBJ1-5, with D possibly matching TRBD1 (6 bases). CDR3 length: 17 amino acids. Germline CDR1 reads SEHNR; CDR2 reads FQNEAQ (reference sequence). Trimming took off 4 bases at V and 6 bases at J, with 22 bases between the two ends. CDR3: CASSSQIRGGALQPQHF. The CDR3 coding sequence is TGTGCCAGCAGCTCCCAGATCCGAGGGGGTGCTCTTCAGCCCCAGCATTTT.

The chain employs TRBV19 and TRBJ1-5, with unresolved D. The CDR3 extends over 10 amino acids. V was shortened by 7 bases and J by 11 bases, with 9 bases between the two germline ends. CDR1 and CDR2 from the germline V gene are LNHDA and SQIVND (reference sequence). For the CDR3, the DNA is TGTGCCAGTAAGGGTTTTTCCCAGCATTTT. Residues: CASKGFSQHF.

Ten or more counts support this clone. V gene TRBV5-1 combines with J gene TRBJ1-3; D possibly corresponds to TRBD1 (5 bases). CDR1 is SGHRS and CDR2 is YFSETQ in the germline V gene. V gave up 0 bases and J gave up 2 bases, with 6 bases separating them. The CDR3 has 14 residues. The DNA of the CDR3 is TGCGCCAGCAGCTTGGAGGGGCCTGGAAACACCATATATTTT. This translates into CASSLEGPGNTIYF.

The chain links TRBV6-5 to TRBJ2-2; D perhaps matches TRBD2 (5 bases). Trimming stripped 6 bases from V and 9 bases from J, with 11 bases between. In germline, CDR1 is MNHEY, CDR2 SVGAGI. This CDR3 comprises 12 residues. CDR3: CASRPPGRELFF. In DNA form, the CDR3 reads TGTGCCAGCAGGCCCCCGGGAAGGGAGCTGTTTTTT.

There are a few counts of this clone. Other nucleotide sequences from this sample produce the same CDR3. J is TRBJ2-3 and V is TRBV29-1; D perhaps matches TRBD2 (6 bases). Germline-derived CDR1 and CDR2 are SQVTM and ANQGSEA. This CDR3 has 15 amino acids. Trimming shortened V by 4 bases and J by 4 bases, and 18 bases separated the two germline ends. The CDR3 DNA reads TGCAGCGTTGTAGAGGCGGGGAAGCTTCCAGATACGCAGTATTTT. Protein product: CSVVEAGKLPDTQYF.

This chain joins TRBV7-2 and TRBJ2-3; TRBD2 agrees at 8 bases. CDR3 length: 15 amino acids. V was pared by 5 bases and J by 4 bases, with 8 bases of the junction left unmatched. The germline CDR1 and CDR2 sequences are SGHTA and FQGNSA. DNA for the CDR3: TGTGCCAGCAGCCCGCCGGGGGGGCATCCAGATACGCAGTATTTT. Protein sequence: CASSPPGGHPDTQYF.

This clone was counted only a few times. This rearrangement joins TRBV2 to TRBJ2-7; D gene unclear. Germline CDR1 and CDR2: SNHLY and FYNNEI. V was pared by 7 bases and J by 2 bases, with 9 bases between. The CDR3 length is 12 residues. This CDR3 reads CASNQATYEQYF. As DNA, the CDR3 is TGTGCCAGCAATCAGGCCACCTACGAGCAGTACTTC.

The rearrangement uses TRBV29-1 and TRBJ2-1; 8 bases agree with TRBD1. Germline loops: CDR1 SQVTM, CDR2 ANQGSEA. After removal of 3 bases from V and 6 bases from J, the junction contained 10 bases not matched to a gene. The CDR3 has 15 amino acids. The CDR3 reads CSVDHVRTGTNEQFF. The CDR3 nucleotides read TGCAGCGTTGACCACGTCCGGACAGGGACCAATGAGCAGTTCTTC.

J is TRBJ2-5 and V is TRBV28, with D tentatively TRBD1 (6 bases). In germline, CDR1 is MDHEN, CDR2 SYDVKM. V lost 3 bases and J 1 base, leaving 12 bases between the germline ends. The CDR3 is 15 residues long. CDR3 nucleotides: TGTGCCAGCAGTTTGGACGGGACATTCCAAGAGACCCAGTACTTC. This codes for CASSLDGTFQETQYF.

The sample holds one count of this clone. The V gene is TRBV4-3, the J gene TRBJ2-1; possibly TRBD1 or TRBD2 for D (5 bases each). The CDR3 consists of 14 residues. V shed 6 bases and J shed 5 bases, with 14 bases lying between them. The germline V gene encodes CDR1 LGHNA and CDR2 YSLEER. The CDR3 region has the DNA TGCGCCAGCAGTCGAACCTCGGGGCACAATGAGCAGTTCTTC. Amino acids: CASSRTSGHNEQFF.

The rearrangement links TRBV5-1 to TRBJ1-1; D possibly corresponds to TRBD1 (6 bases). The CDR3 has 16 amino acids. Germline loops: CDR1 SGHRS, CDR2 YFSETQ. Trimming took off 0 bases at V and 0 bases at J, with 12 bases between the two ends. The CDR3: CASSLAGDTLNTEAFF. As DNA, the CDR3 is TGCGCCAGCAGCTTGGCCGGGGACACTTTGAACACTGAAGCTTTCTTT.